These 24 T cell receptor beta chains were sequenced from one sample in a study of cytomegalovirus exposure and HLA in healthy donors. Primers: 60 Vbeta forward and 13 Jbeta reverse. Measured with immunoSEQ multiplex PCR; TCRdb has only the in-frame clones, and not every one. The specimen's table records just over 200,000 clones. The sample consisted of PBMCs. The receptors here all came from a girl aged 2 to 9 in good health and CMV-seropositive.

This chain joins TRBV12-5 and TRBJ2-6; TRBD1 might be the D (5 bases). The length of the CDR3 is 18 residues. Deletions cut 3 bases from V and 0 bases from J, with 15 bases between. The germline V gene encodes CDR1 LGHNT and CDR2 FRNRAP. The CDR3 bases are TGTGCTAGTGGTTTCCAGGGCGACAGCCTCTCTGGGGCCAACGTCCTGACTTTC. Translation gives CASGFQGDSLSGANVLTF. The whole variable domain, filled in from reference TRBV12-5 and TRBJ2-6, reads DARVTQTPRHKVTEMGQEVTMRCQPILGHNTVFWYRQTMMQGLELLAYFRNRAPLDDSGMPKDRFSAEMPDATLATLKIQPSEPRDSAVYFCASGFQGDSLSGANVLTFGAGSRLTVL.

The rearrangement joins TRBV5-4 to TRBJ2-5; the match to TRBD2 covers 12 bases. Germline values: CDR1 SGHNT, CDR2 YYREEE (reference sequence). Trimming cost V 6 bases and J 7 bases; bases outside gene matches: 4. The CDR3 consists of 13 residues. CDR3 DNA sequence: TGTGCCAGCATGACTAGCGGGAGCTTGACCCAGTACTTC. The encoded protein is CASMTSGSLTQYF.

This CDR3 is CAISVPGVAASTDTQYF. Here the CDR3 DNA reads TGTGCCATCAGTGTCCCCGGGGTAGCGGCAAGCACAGATACGCAGTATTTT. The rearrangement links TRBV10-3 to TRBJ2-3; a weak D match, TRBD2 (6 bases). CDR3 length: 17 residues. The germline V gene encodes CDR1 ENHRY and CDR2 SYGVKD. With 4 bases removed from V and 0 bases from J, the gap between germline ends came to 17 bases.

The V gene is TRBV30, the J gene TRBJ1-2; TRBD1 matches at 7 bases. CDR3 length: 12 residues. V dropped 3 bases and J dropped 7; count of bases not matched to a gene: 5. Germline V CDR1 and CDR2: GTSNPN, SVGIG (reference sequence). This CDR3 reads CAWRQTGLGYTF. The CDR3 DNA follows: TGTGCCTGGAGACAGACAGGGCTTGGCTACACCTTC.

The chain combines TRBV5-1 with TRBJ2-3; D may be TRBD2 (6 bases). This CDR3 region has 16 residues. Trimming pared 2 bases from V and 0 bases from J, leaving 13 bases between. Germline CDR1 SGHRS, CDR2 YFSETQ. The CDR3 DNA is TGCGCCAGCAGCTTATTAGCGGACTTGAGCACAGATACGCAGTATTTT. Protein: CASSLLADLSTDTQYF. Based on the CDR3 plus reference TRBV5-1 and TRBJ2-3, the full variable domain is KAGVTQTPRYLIKTRGQQVTLSCSPISGHRSVSWYQQTPGQGLQFLFEYFSETQRNKGNFPGRFSGRQFSNSRSEMNVSTLELGDSALYLCASSLLADLSTDTQYFGPGTRLTVL.

The rearrangement joins TRBV2 to TRBJ2-1, with 11 nucleotides matching TRBD1. V shed 6 bases and J 4 bases; nucleotides not matched to a gene: 5. CDR3 size: 15 residues. The germline CDR1 and CDR2 sequences are SNHLY and FYNNEI. CDR3 in amino acids: CASSHRDRGYNEQFF. DNA for the CDR3: TGTGCCAGCAGCCACAGGGACAGGGGGTACAATGAGCAGTTCTTC.

This chain links TRBV5-1 with TRBJ2-3; D possibly corresponds to TRBD2 (6 bases). The ends were cut back, 0 bases at V and 3 bases at J, with 17 bases in the middle. This CDR3 is 17 amino acids long. CDR1 SGHRS and CDR2 YFSETQ come from the germline V gene. The CDR3 loop is CASSLDRAVAGTDTQYF. The CDR3 nucleotides read TGCGCCAGCAGCTTGGACCGAGCTGTGGCGGGGACAGATACGCAGTATTTT.

This chain uses TRBV2 with TRBJ2-1, with 8 nucleotides matching TRBD2. J gave up 7 bases and V 2 bases, and 7 bases lay outside the gene matches. CDR1 and CDR2 from the germline V gene are SNHLY and FYNNEI. CDR3 length: 15 residues. The CDR3 spells CASSETGGPSNEQFF. DNA of the CDR3: TGTGCCAGCAGTGAAACGGGAGGGCCGAGTAATGAGCAGTTCTTC.

This chain connects TRBV7-2 to TRBJ2-3; 11 bases map to TRBD2. J gave up 0 bases and V 5 bases, and 4 bases lay outside the gene matches. This CDR3 is built from 16 residues. Germline-derived CDR1 and CDR2 are SGHTA and FQGNSA. CDR3 sequence: CASSGGLAVSTDTQYF. In DNA, the CDR3 is TGTGCCAGCAGCGGGGGACTAGCGGTGAGCACAGATACGCAGTATTTT.

This chain uses TRBV9 with TRBJ2-1; TRBD1 aligns across 9 bases. Germline V gene data show CDR1 as SGDLS and CDR2 as YYNGEE. V dropped 8 bases and J dropped 7; count of bases not matched to a gene: 10. The CDR3 extends over 14 amino acids. The CDR3 coding sequence is TGTGCCAGTCAGGTCGGACAGGGGATGAATGAGCAGTTCTTC. As protein: CASQVGQGMNEQFF.

The chain has TRBV5-1 and TRBJ1-4; D may be TRBD1 (5 bases). The germline CDR1 and CDR2 sequences are SGHRS and YFSETQ. Trimming removed 2 bases at V and 8 bases at J, with 13 bases between. The CDR3 contains 14 residues. In DNA form, the CDR3 reads TGCGCCAGCAGCTTACCGGGGGTTGAGGAAAAACTGTTTTTT. Translating gives CASSLPGVEEKLFF.

The V call is TRBV7-6, the J call TRBJ2-2; TRBD1 aligns across 8 bases. The CDR3 spans 18 residues. Germline V CDR1 and CDR2: SGHVS, FNYEAQ. Trimming cost V 4 bases and J 1 base; bases outside gene matches: 11. CDR3 protein: CASSSSFTGTGNTGELFF. CDR3 DNA: TGTGCCAGCAGCTCCTCTTTTACCGGGACAGGGAACACCGGGGAGCTGTTTTTT.

The chain combines TRBV6-5 with TRBJ2-1; 10 positions agree with TRBD1. V trimming: 5 bases; J trimming: 6 bases; junction bases outside the gene matches: 7. This CDR3 comprises 15 residues. CDR1 is MNHEY and CDR2 is SVGAGI in the germline V gene. CDR3 region: CASSRGTGVSNEQFF. In DNA, the CDR3 is TGTGCCAGCAGTAGAGGGACAGGGGTTAGCAATGAGCAGTTCTTC.

The chain is built from TRBV4-1 and TRBJ1-1, with D unclear. The CDR3 contains 13 residues. V was pared by 5 bases and J by 1 base, with 8 bases between. Per germline, CDR1 MGHRA and CDR2 YSYEKL. In nucleotides, the CDR3 is TGCGCCAGCAGCGAGTTCGGGAACACTGAAGCTTTCTTT. It codes for CASSEFGNTEAFF.

The chain combines TRBV28 with TRBJ1-2, with 8 nucleotides matching TRBD1. Germline-derived CDR1 and CDR2 are MDHEN and SYDVKM. V shed 6 bases and J 0 bases; nucleotides not matched to a gene: 15. The CDR3 has 18 residues. CDR3 protein: CASRRTGHVGPTNYGYTF. The CDR3 DNA reads TGTGCCAGCAGGCGGACAGGGCACGTCGGCCCCACTAACTATGGCTACACCTTC.

The rearrangement links TRBV19 to TRBJ1-2, with 9 bases identical to TRBD1. Trimming at V came to 4 bases and at J to 3 bases, leaving 3 bases not matched to a gene. Per the germline V gene, CDR1 is LNHDA and CDR2 is SQIVND (reference sequence). The CDR3 contains 14 residues. CDR3 sequence: CASSTGQGDYGYTF. The DNA of the CDR3 is TGTGCCAGTAGTACGGGACAGGGCGACTATGGCTACACCTTC.

The genes are TRBV6-6 and TRBJ2-3; weak D call: TRBD1 (5 bases). V was shortened by 5 bases and J by 0 bases, with 9 bases between the two germline ends. The germline gives CDR1 MNHNY, CDR2 SVGAGI (reference sequence). CDR3 length: 14 residues. This chain's CDR3 is CASSDSTSTDTQYF. The DNA of the CDR3 is TGTGCCAGCAGTGACAGTACTAGCACAGATACGCAGTATTTT.

This chain uses TRBV7-3 with TRBJ2-5; a weak D match, TRBD1 (5 bases). The CDR3 totals 13 residues. The germline gives CDR1 SGHTA, CDR2 FQGTGA. V was pared by 5 bases and J by 5 bases, with 12 bases between. The chain's CDR3 is CASSLQESETQYF. CDR3 bases: TGTGCCAGCAGCCTACAGGAGAGCGAGACCCAGTACTTC.

V usage is TRBV5-1 and J usage is TRBJ2-7; D is ambiguous. Per germline, CDR1 SGHRS and CDR2 YFSETQ. The CDR3 loop spans 13 amino acids. The V and J ends lost 0 bases and 5 bases respectively, with 9 bases between them. The CDR3: CASSLERANEQYF. CDR3 bases: TGCGCCAGCAGCTTGGAGAGAGCCAACGAGCAGTACTTC.

V is TRBV7-3 and J is TRBJ2-1, with TRBD2 matching 14 bases. CDR1 SGHTA and CDR2 FQGTGA come from the germline V gene. This CDR3 is 16 amino acids long. The V segment lost 3 bases and the J segment 8 bases; nucleotides outside the gene matches: 6. The CDR3 DNA reads as TGTGCCAGCAGCTTCGGACTAGCGGGAGGCCGGGATGAGCAGTTCTTC. This codes for CASSFGLAGGRDEQFF.

The V call is TRBV28, the J call TRBJ1-5; D remains unclear. The CDR3 consists of 13 residues. The germline V gene encodes CDR1 MDHEN and CDR2 SYDVKM. The V end was cut by 3 bases, the J end by 3 bases, with 6 bases between. The CDR3 here is CASSFGNNQPQHF. In DNA form, the CDR3 reads TGTGCCAGCAGTTTCGGTAACAATCAGCCCCAGCATTTT.

V and J are TRBV10-3 and TRBJ2-3; 9 bases fit TRBD1. CDR3 length: 15 residues. The ends lost 6 bases at V and 0 bases at J; junction bases unmatched: 4. Germline-derived CDR1 and CDR2 are ENHRY and SYGVKD. The CDR3 DNA reads as TGTGCCATCAGAGGGACAGGGAATAGCACAGATACGCAGTATTTT. Residues: CAIRGTGNSTDTQYF.

The chain joins TRBV4-1 to TRBJ2-1; the match to TRBD2 covers 13 bases. J gave up 9 bases and V 4 bases, and 0 bases lay outside the gene matches. CDR3 size: 13 residues. From germline, CDR1 is MGHRA and CDR2 YSYEKL. Here the CDR3 DNA reads TGCGCCAGCAGCCGGACTAGCGGGAGTGAGCAGTTCTTC. Translated, it gives CASSRTSGSEQFF.

J is TRBJ2-2 and V is TRBV6-1; 7 nucleotides agree with TRBD1. CDR1 is MNHNS, CDR2 SASEGT, per germline. V lost 4 bases to trimming and J lost 1 base; unmatched junction nucleotides: 0. The length of the CDR3 is 14 residues. CDR3: CASSGTGNTGELFF. Here the CDR3 DNA reads TGTGCCAGCAGTGGGACAGGGAACACCGGGGAGCTGTTTTTT.